This TCR beta chain was recorded in a study of T-cell reconstitution after alpha-beta-depleted transplantation in children. Study-wide results and limits: Diversity of TCRbeta at day 60 was high in some patients, arising from surviving recipient T cells and thymic progenitors. Hyperexpanded clones declined; after one year, newly produced T cells mostly supplied diversity.

Unique molecular identifiers were incorporated during preparation of the TCRbeta library. TCRdb passed the PCR reads through MiXCR, listing each CDR3 protein once. Among about 210,000 distinct CDR3 sequences listed, approximately 19% were seen once. With regard to this clonotype: Its target is unknown.

CDR3 length: 13 residues. Germline assignment: CDR1 SGHTA and CDR2 FQGNSA. Deletions cut 5 bases from V and 6 bases from J, with 10 bases between. V usage is TRBV7-2 and J usage is TRBJ2-2, with no clear D. The clonotype originates from a male patient between 2 and 10 years old who had a stem cell transplant for acute lymphoblastic leukemia, so the T cells may come from the graft donor. This specimen was PBMCs, mostly from graft donor cells, taken 360 days after TCRalphabeta/CD19-depleted stem cell transplant. In DNA, the CDR3 is TGTGCCAGCAGCCCCTTACAAGCCGGGGAGCTGTTTTTT. This encodes CASSPLQAGELFF.